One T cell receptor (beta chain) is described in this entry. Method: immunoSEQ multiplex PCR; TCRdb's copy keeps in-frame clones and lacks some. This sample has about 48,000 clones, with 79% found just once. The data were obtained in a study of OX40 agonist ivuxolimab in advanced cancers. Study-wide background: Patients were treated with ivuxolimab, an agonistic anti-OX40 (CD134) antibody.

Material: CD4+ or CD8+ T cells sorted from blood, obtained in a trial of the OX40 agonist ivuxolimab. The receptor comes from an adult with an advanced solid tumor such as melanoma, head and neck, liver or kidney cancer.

CDR3 coding DNA: TGTGCCAGCAGCTTAGTGGAAACTAGCGGGAGTTCCAATGAGCAGTTCTTC. This encodes CASSLVETSGSSNEQFF. The chain joins TRBV7-8 to TRBJ2-1; 11 bases are a match to TRBD2. Germline values: CDR1 SGHVS, CDR2 FQNEAQ. Unmatched junction bases numbered 8, after V lost 1 base and J lost 6 bases. The length of the CDR3 is 17 residues.